The present TCR beta chain was sequenced within a study of blood T cell repertoires in COVID-19. For the study at large: Both acute and convalescent COVID-19 samples were obtained from the United States, Italy and Spain. Sample material is recorded as cDNA or gDNA derived from T cells, B-cell-depleted T cells, or PBMCs.

Under the authors' procedure: Using reference gene primer amplification, nucleated cell counts were estimated. The repertoire was sequenced with immunoSEQ multiplex PCR; TCRdb's copy has only in-frame clones and lacks some. The D gene and trimming were derived from the DNA, and the V and J assignments and clone size from that table. The profile shows fewer than 200,000 clones, about 84% of them singletons. This CDR3 spans 17 amino acids. V lost 1 base, J lost 7 bases, and 12 bases stayed unmatched. Germline-derived CDR1 and CDR2 are SGHNT and YENEEA. Input material: peripheral blood. The sequence derives from a human donor in a cohort sampled during active COVID-19. The V gene is TRBV11-3, the J gene TRBJ2-7; TRBD2 agrees at 11 bases. The DNA of the CDR3 is TGTGCCAGCAGCTTAGGCTCTGTAGCGGGGGGGCCGGATGAGCAGTACTTC. It translates to CASSLGSVAGGPDEQYF.